This entry lists 19 T cell receptor beta chains sequenced from one sample in a study of shared clonotypes between healthy human individuals. Naive CD8 populations comprised CD45RO-negative cells positively selected for CCR7, excluding terminally differentiated effector memory CD45RA+ cells. Clones were sequenced by immunoSEQ multiplex PCR, and TCRdb holds only the in-frame ones, with some missing. The data hold around 1,900,000 clones, with just under 95% observed a single time. The sequencing input was naive CD8+ T cells from PBMCs. These receptors originate from a man between 18 and 35 years old in good health. Some clones in this sample may be carry-over from other donors' samples.

V gene TRBV29-1 combines with J gene TRBJ1-2, with a possible D match to TRBD1 (5 bases). V shed 6 bases and J shed 8 bases, with 19 bases lying between them. The CDR3 contains 13 residues. Germline V gene lookup returns CDR1 SQVTM and CDR2 ANQGSEA. The CDR3 DNA sequence: TGCAGCGTCCTTCCAGCAGGGATGGGAGGCTACACCTTC. Its translation: CSVLPAGMGGYTF.

The chain links TRBV7-9 to TRBJ2-5; 7 bases agree with TRBD1. The end of the DNA aligns better with TRBJ2-7, so the J call may be wrong. CDR1 is SEHNR and CDR2 is FQNEAQ in the germline V gene (reference sequence). The CDR3 is 15 amino acids. The CDR3 sequence: CATYPETGSSYEQYF. The CDR3 DNA reads TGTGCCACCTACCCGGAGACAGGGAGCTCCTACGAGCAGTACTTC.

The chain uses TRBV29-1 and TRBJ2-3; a possible D gene is TRBD2 (6 bases). CDR1 and CDR2 from the germline V gene are SQVTM and ANQGSEA. This CDR3 spans 15 amino acids. V lost 4 bases and J lost 1, with 15 bases in between. CDR3 amino acids: CSVAMSSGRTDTQYF. The CDR3 nucleotides are TGCAGCGTTGCCATGTCAAGCGGGCGCACAGATACGCAGTATTTT.

Remarks on this clone: Other DNA sequences in this sample translate to the same CDR3. The chain recombines TRBV28 with TRBJ1-5, with D unresolved. Trimming removed 3 bases from V and 0 bases from J, with 3 bases in between. Germline loops: CDR1 MDHEN, CDR2 SYDVKM. CDR3 length: 13 amino acids. CDR3 loop: CASSFLSNQPQHF. As DNA, the CDR3 is TGTGCCAGCAGTTTCCTTAGCAATCAGCCCCAGCATTTT.

The chain recombines TRBV27 with TRBJ2-3, with a tentative D call TRBD2 (6 bases). V dropped 3 bases and J dropped 2 bases, with 12 bases sitting between them. CDR1 and CDR2 (germline): MNHEY, SMNVEV (reference sequence). This CDR3 has 15 residues. CDR3 in amino acids: CASSFSGGDTDTQYF. CDR3 in DNA: TGTGCCAGCAGTTTTAGCGGAGGGGACACAGATACGCAGTATTTT.

This sequence joins TRBV5-4 and TRBJ2-7, with unresolved D. Trimming took off 2 bases at V and 0 bases at J, with 6 bases between the two ends. This CDR3 is built from 13 residues. Germline assignment: CDR1 SGHNT and CDR2 YYREEE (reference sequence). CDR3 in amino acids: CASSFRSSYEQYF. Written as DNA, the CDR3 is TGTGCCAGCAGCTTCCGGAGCTCCTACGAGCAGTACTTC.

The V and J genes are TRBV5-1 and TRBJ2-3; no firm D call. Germline loops: CDR1 SGHRS, CDR2 YFSETQ. The CDR3 has 16 residues. V lost 3 bases, J lost 4 bases, and 18 bases lay in between. This CDR3 reads CASSSRSGRLADTQYF. CDR3 coding DNA: TGCGCCAGCAGCTCAAGATCGGGTAGGTTGGCAGATACGCAGTATTTT.

This chain connects TRBV7-9 to TRBJ2-5; 8 bases agree with TRBD1. Trimming at V came to 1 base and at J to 5 bases, leaving 9 bases not matched to a gene. Per germline, CDR1 SEHNR and CDR2 FQNEAQ (reference sequence). The CDR3 extends over 16 amino acids. The CDR3 DNA reads TGTGCCAGCAGCTTAGGTTCTGGACAGGGTGGGGAGACCCAGTACTTC. Encoded protein: CASSLGSGQGGETQYF. The full variable domain, in which reference TRBV7-9 and TRBJ2-5 provide the parts outside the CDR3, is DTGVSQNPRHKITKRGQNVTFRCDPISEHNRLYWYRQTLGQGPEFLTYFQNEAQLEKSRLLSDRFSAERPKGSFSTLEIQRTEQGDSAMYLCASSLGSGQGGETQYFGPGTRLLVL.

This chain joins TRBV7-9 and TRBJ2-5; 7 bases align to TRBD1. The germline V gene has CDR1 SEHNR and CDR2 FQNEAQ (reference sequence). The trim removed 5 bases at V and 4 bases at J, leaving 13 bases unmatched. CDR3 size: 16 residues. CDR3 nucleotide sequence: TGTGCCAGCAGCCCGAAGACAGGGTTGTTGCGAGAGACCCAGTACTTC. It codes for CASSPKTGLLRETQYF.

The rearrangement joins TRBV28 to TRBJ1-5; no clear D gene. The CDR3 covers 14 residues. Germline V gene sequence: CDR1 MDHEN, CDR2 SYDVKM. V shed 5 bases and J shed 3 bases, with 11 bases lying between them. The CDR3 protein is CASSRTLNNQPQHF. The CDR3 DNA reads TGTGCCAGCAGTCGAACACTGAACAATCAGCCCCAGCATTTT.

The V gene is TRBV27, the J gene TRBJ2-7; a possible D gene is TRBD1 (7 bases). Trimming shortened V by 5 bases and J by 4 bases, and 12 bases separated the two germline ends. The CDR3 has 13 amino acids. Germline CDR1 reads MNHEY; CDR2 reads SMNVEV (reference sequence). CDR3 bases: TGTGCCAGCAGTCGGAGGGGGCAATACGAGCAGTACTTC. It encodes CASSRRGQYEQYF.

This chain links TRBV11-2 with TRBJ2-3; 12 nucleotides agree with TRBD2. This CDR3 is built from 19 residues. The V gene's germline CDR1 is SGHAT and CDR2 FQNNGV. V lost 1 base to trimming and J lost 4 bases; unmatched junction nucleotides: 12. CDR3 amino acids: CASSLVAGPGLAGPDTQYF. CDR3 nucleotides: TGTGCCAGCAGCTTAGTCGCGGGACCGGGACTAGCGGGTCCAGATACGCAGTATTTT.

The V and J genes are TRBV5-6 and TRBJ2-3, with no clear D. V lost 4 bases, J lost 5 bases, and 5 bases lay in between. The CDR3 runs to 11 residues. Germline V gene sequence: CDR1 SGHDT, CDR2 YYEEEE. In DNA, the CDR3 is TGTGCCAGCAGCCAAGAAGATACGCAGTATTTT. Protein sequence: CASSQEDTQYF. Full variable domain (outside the CDR3, taken from reference TRBV5-6 and TRBJ2-3): DAGVTQSPTHLIKTRGQQVTLRCSPKSGHDTVSWYQQALGQGPQFIFQYYEEEERQRGNFPDRFSGHQFPNYSSELNVNALLLGDSALYLCASSQEDTQYFGPGTRLTVL.

The chain joins TRBV29-1 to TRBJ2-1; 12 bases are a match to TRBD2. The CDR3 consists of 17 residues. CDR1 and CDR2 from the germline V gene are SQVTM and ANQGSEA. The V and J ends lost 6 bases and 4 bases, in that order; junction bases with no gene match: 13. CDR3 in amino acids: CSVIPIRTSGVYNEQFF. The CDR3 DNA is TGCAGCGTCATACCAATTCGGACTAGCGGGGTATACAATGAGCAGTTCTTC.

The V and J genes are TRBV11-2 and TRBJ2-6; D ambiguous. V lost 5 bases to trimming and J lost 4 bases, with 9 bases between them. CDR3 length: 14 amino acids. Germline CDR1 is SGHAT and CDR2 is FQNNGV. The CDR3: CASSTRSGANVLTF. The CDR3 bases are TGTGCCAGCAGCACCAGATCAGGGGCCAACGTCCTGACTTTC.

The gene calls are TRBV10-3 and TRBJ1-2, with a weak D call TRBD1 (6 bases). V lost 6 bases and J lost 7, with 18 bases in between. The CDR3 runs 14 residues. Germline V CDR1 and CDR2: ENHRY, SYGVKD. The CDR3 DNA reads as TGTGCCATCAGCGGGCCCCAGGGGCTTCTTGGCTACACCTTC. It is translated as CAISGPQGLLGYTF.

This clone was recorded only once. The chain links TRBV12-5 to TRBJ1-2; a possible D gene is TRBD1 (5 bases). Germline CDR1 reads LGHNT; CDR2 reads FRNRAP. Trimming left V 6 bases short and J 8 bases short, with 22 bases between. The CDR3 is 15 residues long. CDR3 bases: TGTGCTAGTGGGCACCGGGACGCCTCATTACGGGGCTACACCTTC. Translating it yields CASGHRDASLRGYTF. The variable domain in full, with the rest retrieved from reference TRBV12-5 and TRBJ1-2, is DARVTQTPRHKVTEMGQEVTMRCQPILGHNTVFWYRQTMMQGLELLAYFRNRAPLDDSGMPKDRFSAEMPDATLATLKIQPSEPRDSAVYFCASGHRDASLRGYTFGSGTRLTVV.

The chain is built from TRBV30 and TRBJ1-3; TRBD1 might be the D (5 bases). This CDR3 comprises 15 residues. Trimming left V 5 bases short and J 2 bases short, with 16 bases between. Germline CDR1 and CDR2: GTSNPN and SVGIG (reference sequence). CDR3 coding DNA: TGTGCCTGGTCTTGGGGCGCCCCTACTGGAAACACCATATATTTT. Translated: CAWSWGAPTGNTIYF.

In its sample, this clone was seen once. The rearrangement links TRBV5-5 to TRBJ1-1; D gene ambiguous. The CDR3 loop spans 15 amino acids. The V gene lost 1 base and the J gene lost 1 base, with 11 bases spanning the gap. The V gene's germline CDR1 is SGHKS and CDR2 YYEKEE (reference sequence). CDR3: CASSLRAGTNTEAFF. The DNA of the CDR3 is TGTGCCAGCAGCTTGCGCGCAGGAACGAACACTGAAGCTTTCTTT. The full variable domain, completed using reference TRBV5-5 and TRBJ1-1, is DAGVTQSPTHLIKTRGQQVTLRCSPISGHKSVSWYQQVLGQGPQFIFQYYEKEERGRGNFPDRFSARQFPNYSSELNVNALLLGDSALYLCASSLRAGTNTEAFFGQGTRLTVV.